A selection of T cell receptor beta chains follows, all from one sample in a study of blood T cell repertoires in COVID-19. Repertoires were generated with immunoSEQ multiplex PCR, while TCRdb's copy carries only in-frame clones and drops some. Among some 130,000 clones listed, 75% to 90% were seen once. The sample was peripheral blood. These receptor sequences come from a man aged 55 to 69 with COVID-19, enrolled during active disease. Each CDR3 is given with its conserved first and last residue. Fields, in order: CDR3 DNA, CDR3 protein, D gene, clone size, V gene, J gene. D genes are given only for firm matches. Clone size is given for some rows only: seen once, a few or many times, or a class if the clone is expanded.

CDR3nt: TGTGCCAGCAGCTCGGACAGGGCGACTGAAGCTTTCTTT; CDR3aa: CASSSDRATEAFF; d_gene: TRBD1; abundance: .; v_gene: TRBV11-2; j_gene: TRBJ1-1
CDR3nt: TGTGCCATTGGGACAGGGGGCCCGACCCACTTT; CDR3aa: CAIGTGGPTHF; d_gene: TRBD1; abundance: medium-sized; v_gene: TRBV6-5; j_gene: TRBJ1-6
CDR3nt: TGTGCCAGCAGCCGACAGGGTAATTCACCCCTCCACTTT; CDR3aa: CASSRQGNSPLHF; d_gene: TRBD1; abundance: .; v_gene: TRBV12-3/TRBV12-4; j_gene: TRBJ1-6
CDR3nt: TGTGCCAGCAGTTACGCGAGGGCAGGACGGGCCACTGAAGCTTTCTTT; CDR3aa: CASSYARAGRATEAFF; d_gene: .; abundance: .; v_gene: TRBV6-2/TRBV6-3; j_gene: TRBJ1-1
CDR3nt: TGTGCCAGCAGCCCCCAAACCTCGACAGTTGACGAGCAGTACTTC; CDR3aa: CASSPQTSTVDEQYF; d_gene: .; abundance: .; v_gene: TRBV7-9; j_gene: TRBJ2-7
CDR3nt: TGTGCCTGGAGTGTACCAGGGGGCTCGTACGAGCAGTACTTC; CDR3aa: CAWSVPGGSYEQYF; d_gene: TRBD1; abundance: .; v_gene: TRBV30; j_gene: TRBJ2-7
CDR3nt: TGCGCCGACCTCGAGGGGAACACTGAAGCTTTCTTT; CDR3aa: CADLEGNTEAFF; d_gene: .; abundance: .; v_gene: TRBV10-2; j_gene: TRBJ1-1
CDR3nt: TGTGCCAGCAGCACCGGACAGGGCATGAGTGGCTACACCTTC; CDR3aa: CASSTGQGMSGYTF; d_gene: TRBD1; abundance: .; v_gene: TRBV5-4; j_gene: TRBJ1-2
CDR3nt: TGTGCCAGCAGGGACCAGGGACAGGGTATCGGCTACACCTTC; CDR3aa: CASRDQGQGIGYTF; d_gene: TRBD1; abundance: .; v_gene: TRBV6-5; j_gene: TRBJ1-2
CDR3nt: TGTGCCAGCAACGGGCTCAGGGTGGGAACCGGGGAGCTGTTTTTT; CDR3aa: CASNGLRVGTGELFF; d_gene: .; abundance: once; v_gene: TRBV6-5; j_gene: TRBJ2-2
CDR3nt: TGTGCCTGGAGTCCACAGGGAAAAAACCAAGAGACCCAGTACTTC; CDR3aa: CAWSPQGKNQETQYF; d_gene: .; abundance: .; v_gene: TRBV30; j_gene: TRBJ2-5
CDR3nt: TGTGCCAGCAAAGGACTAGCCGGGGAGCTGTTTTTT; CDR3aa: CASKGLAGELFF; d_gene: TRBD2; abundance: few; v_gene: TRBV6-5; j_gene: TRBJ2-2
CDR3nt: TGTGCCAGCAGCGTAGAGGGGGGGCAAGAGACCCAGTACTTC; CDR3aa: CASSVEGGQETQYF; d_gene: .; abundance: .; v_gene: TRBV9; j_gene: TRBJ2-5
CDR3nt: TGTGCCAGCAGCTTAACGATAACCGGGGAGCAGTTCTTC; CDR3aa: CASSLTITGEQFF; d_gene: .; abundance: .; v_gene: TRBV7-9; j_gene: TRBJ2-1
CDR3nt: TGTGCCAGCAGGGAAACAGGGGTCACTGAAGCTTTCTTT; CDR3aa: CASRETGVTEAFF; d_gene: TRBD1; abundance: .; v_gene: TRBV2; j_gene: TRBJ1-1
CDR3nt: TGTGCCAGCAGAAACAGGGGCTGGGGGGGAAACACCATATATTTT; CDR3aa: CASRNRGWGGNTIYF; d_gene: TRBD1; abundance: .; v_gene: TRBV5-6; j_gene: TRBJ1-3
CDR3nt: TGTGCCTGGAGTGTACAGAGCAATCAGCCCCAGCATTTT; CDR3aa: CAWSVQSNQPQHF; d_gene: .; abundance: once; v_gene: TRBV30; j_gene: TRBJ1-5
CDR3nt: TGCAGCGGCCGACAGGGGCTTACGAACACTGAAGCTTTCTTT; CDR3aa: CSGRQGLTNTEAFF; d_gene: TRBD1; abundance: .; v_gene: TRBV29-1; j_gene: TRBJ1-1
CDR3nt: TGTGCCAGCAGCTACGGTAATTCACCCCTCCACTTT; CDR3aa: CASSYGNSPLHF; d_gene: .; abundance: .; v_gene: TRBV7-9; j_gene: TRBJ1-6
CDR3nt: TGTGCCAGCAGTGAAAGGGGTTTGAATAAGCAGTACTTC; CDR3aa: CASSERGLNKQYF; d_gene: .; abundance: few; v_gene: TRBV6-1; j_gene: TRBJ2-7
CDR3nt: TGCGCCAGCAGCTTGGATGGGGGCCGACCCCAGCATTTT; CDR3aa: CASSLDGGRPQHF; d_gene: .; abundance: .; v_gene: TRBV5-1; j_gene: TRBJ1-5
CDR3nt: TGTGCCAGCAGCTTTGCCCTGACAGACCGCCCGTGGGAGCAGTACTTC; CDR3aa: CASSFALTDRPWEQYF; d_gene: .; abundance: .; v_gene: TRBV7-8; j_gene: TRBJ2-7
CDR3nt: TGCGCCAGCAGCCAAGATTGGGGACAGGGGGGCAGGACGCAGTATTTT; CDR3aa: CASSQDWGQGGRTQYF; d_gene: TRBD1; abundance: .; v_gene: TRBV4-3; j_gene: TRBJ2-3
CDR3nt: TGCGCCAGCAGCTGGATAACTAGCGGGGGTATCTCCTACGAGCAGTACTTC; CDR3aa: CASSWITSGGISYEQYF; d_gene: TRBD2; abundance: .; v_gene: TRBV5-1; j_gene: TRBJ2-7
CDR3nt: TGTGCCAGCAGCATAAACAGGGAAGCTTTCTTT; CDR3aa: CASSINREAFF; d_gene: .; abundance: .; v_gene: TRBV7-9; j_gene: TRBJ1-1
CDR3nt: TGTGCCAGCAGCTTACGGGCAGGGAACGGCTACACCTTC; CDR3aa: CASSLRAGNGYTF; d_gene: .; abundance: .; v_gene: TRBV7-3; j_gene: TRBJ1-2
CDR3nt: TGCGCCAGCAGCCAAGAGGGGCAGGGTAATTCACCCCTCCACTTT; CDR3aa: CASSQEGQGNSPLHF; d_gene: .; abundance: once; v_gene: TRBV4-3; j_gene: TRBJ1-6
CDR3nt: TGTGCCACCAATGCAGGGTTGAATGAAAAACTGTTTTTT; CDR3aa: CATNAGLNEKLFF; d_gene: .; abundance: .; v_gene: TRBV24-1; j_gene: TRBJ1-4